The T cell receptor (beta chain) under discussion was sequenced for a study of identical twins (dated by TCRdb to the mid-2010s). About the study as a whole: To test whether fetal clonotypes persist, this study deep-sequenced TCR alpha and beta repertoires from monozygotic twins, from unrelated adults of various ages, and from cord blood. To rule out contamination, replicate twin experiments were performed at different times with different library preparation protocols.

All donors were healthy Caucasians. The twin cohort consisted of three pairs of female monozygotic twins, all aged about 18 to 30 years. Peripheral blood mononuclear cells were used as the source from which RNA for TCR libraries was isolated. The library was prepared using 5' RACE. Sequenced using an Illumina HiSeq 2000. A universal primer binding site was added through template switching, and the final cDNA carried a unique molecular identifier so that TCR cDNA molecules could be counted accurately. First-strand cDNA for TCR alpha and beta chains was synthesized from specific primers in the conserved constant-segment region. To control for contamination, every cDNA library was double barcoded, receiving both a SMART-Mk sample barcode and Illumina barcodes. TruSeq adapter sequences along with Illumina sample barcodes were introduced in two successive PCR steps. TCR alpha and beta cDNA libraries were sequenced on the Illumina HiSeq platform with custom primers. On the study's bioinformatics: Unique molecular identifiers were extracted from raw reads with MiGEC, and CDR3 positions were determined with MiXCR. Recombination models were inferred per individual with the repgenHMM and IGoR tools using an EM algorithm. Shared clonotypes were analyzed with the tcR package in R, and sharing was normalized by the product of cloneset sizes. To study raw recombination free of thymic and clonal selection effects, out-of-frame nonproductive sequences were analyzed. TCRdb redid the processing of the public reads, applying fastp at Q25 and MiXCR, and retained in-frame beta chains. Rows are combined by CDR3 protein, so each entry shows the most common genes and DNA. TCRdb's processing, not the authors', yielded these V and J calls. The sample data list about 890,000 distinct CDR3 sequences, and about 12% of these were observed just once. The ten largest clones add up to around 1.5% of the sample.

Via the germline V gene, CDR1 is ENHRY and CDR2 SYGVKD. Ends trimmed: V by 10 bases, J by 7 bases; bases unmatched to a gene: 8. Reading from cysteine to phenylalanine, the CDR3 counts 13 amino acids. Only the CDR3 portion is preserved as DNA: 39 bases, with reading frame beginning at the first base. This clonotype was seen ten or more times. Its target antigen remains unknown. No base qualities exist here, and no much larger clone lies one base off it. Study-wide conclusions, independent of this receptor: In monozygotic twins, recombination models systematically underestimated out-of-frame TCR alpha sharing, but the models matched the sharing seen between unrelated individuals. The excess sharing between twins in beta out-of-frame sequences was weaker because fewer shared sequences reduced the signal-to-noise ratio. Fewer insertions were carried by abundant cord blood beta clonotypes; a weaker similar trend was observed in young adult naive repertoires, while no such trend was observed in memory repertoires. Compared with coincidental sharing between unrelated individuals, out-of-frame TCR alpha sequences shared between twins showed an excess of sequences with low generation probability. Because the same donors could not be followed over many years, the conclusions relied on cross-sectional statistical analysis. Zero-insertion analyses could be partly confounded by invariant T cells such as MAIT and iNKT, although diverse VJ usage argued against such confounding for most clonotypes.

The sample was also reused in another study, on yellow fever vaccine responses in identical twins. From that second study: According to the authors, in identical twins the way T cells responded to vaccination appeared partly convergent and partly personalized. In identical twins, the study followed T cell clones that responded to the vaccine with precision.

Here the chain combines TRBV10-3 and TRBJ2-1, with 9 junctional bases fitting TRBD1. The sequenced sample consisted of PBMCs. This receptor was identified in a woman in her late teens or twenties in good health. CDR3 loop: CATGTGQGNEQFF. The nucleotide sequence is TGTGCCACGGGTACGGGACAGGGAAATGAGCAGTTCTTC.